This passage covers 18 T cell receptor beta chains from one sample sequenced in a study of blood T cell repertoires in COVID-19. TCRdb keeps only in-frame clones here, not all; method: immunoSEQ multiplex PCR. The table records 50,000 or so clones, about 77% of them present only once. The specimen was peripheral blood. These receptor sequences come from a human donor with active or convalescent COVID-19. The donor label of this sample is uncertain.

The CDR3 DNA is TGTGCCAGCAGTCCGGGGACACCCTTATCTGGAAACACCATATATTTT. Residues: CASSPGTPLSGNTIYF. The genes are TRBV27 and TRBJ1-3, with D possibly TRBD1 on 6 matching bases. Germline CDR1 MNHEY, CDR2 SMNVEV (reference sequence). The length of the CDR3 is 16 residues. Trimming pared 5 bases from V and 1 base from J, leaving 15 bases between.

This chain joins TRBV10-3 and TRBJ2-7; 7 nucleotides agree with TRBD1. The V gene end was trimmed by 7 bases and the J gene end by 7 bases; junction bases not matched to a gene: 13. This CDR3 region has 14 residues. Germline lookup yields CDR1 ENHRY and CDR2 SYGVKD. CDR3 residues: CAIKDGGPRGEQYF. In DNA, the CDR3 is TGTGCCATCAAAGATGGGGGTCCCAGGGGGGAGCAGTACTTC.

The CDR3 DNA reads TGTGCCAGCAGCTGGGGACAGGGTGAAGCAGATACGCAGTATTTT. It translates to CASSWGQGEADTQYF. The chain uses TRBV7-9 and TRBJ2-3; TRBD1 matches 9 bases. Germline V lookup: CDR1 SEHNR, CDR2 FQNEAQ (reference sequence). Unmatched junction bases numbered 6, after V lost 4 bases and J lost 4 bases. This CDR3 has 15 amino acids.

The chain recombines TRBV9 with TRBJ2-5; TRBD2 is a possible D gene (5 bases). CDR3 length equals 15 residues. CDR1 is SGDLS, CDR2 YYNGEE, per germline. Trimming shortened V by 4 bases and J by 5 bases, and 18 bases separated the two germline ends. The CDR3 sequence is CASSPSDGRGETQYF. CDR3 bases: TGTGCCAGCAGCCCGTCAGACGGGCGAGGGGAGACCCAGTACTTC. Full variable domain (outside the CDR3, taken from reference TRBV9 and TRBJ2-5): DSGVTQTPKHLITATGQRVTLRCSPRSGDLSVYWYQQSLDQGLQFLIQYYNGEERAKGNILERFSAQQFPDLHSELNLSSLELGDSALYFCASSPSDGRGETQYFGPGTRLLVL.

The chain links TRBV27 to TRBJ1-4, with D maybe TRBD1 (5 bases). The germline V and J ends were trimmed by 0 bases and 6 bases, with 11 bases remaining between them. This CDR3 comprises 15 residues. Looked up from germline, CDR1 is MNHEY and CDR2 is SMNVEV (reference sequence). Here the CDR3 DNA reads TGTGCCAGCAGTTTATCCCGGGACTACTATGAAAAACTGTTTTTT. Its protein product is CASSLSRDYYEKLFF.

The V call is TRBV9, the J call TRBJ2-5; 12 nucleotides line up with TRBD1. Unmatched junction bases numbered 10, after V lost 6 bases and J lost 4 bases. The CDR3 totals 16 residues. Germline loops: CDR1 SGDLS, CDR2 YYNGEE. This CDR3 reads CASTPPRGQGAETQYF. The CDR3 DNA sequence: TGTGCCAGCACCCCCCCCCGGGGACAGGGGGCAGAGACCCAGTACTTC.

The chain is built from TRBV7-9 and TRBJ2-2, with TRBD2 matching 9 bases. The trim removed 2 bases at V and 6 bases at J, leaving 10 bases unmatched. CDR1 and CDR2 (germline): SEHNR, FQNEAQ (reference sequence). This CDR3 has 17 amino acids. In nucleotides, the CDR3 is TGTGCCAGCAGCTTAACACTCTTGCGGGAGGGCCCCGGGGAGCTGTTTTTT. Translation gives CASSLTLLREGPGELFF.

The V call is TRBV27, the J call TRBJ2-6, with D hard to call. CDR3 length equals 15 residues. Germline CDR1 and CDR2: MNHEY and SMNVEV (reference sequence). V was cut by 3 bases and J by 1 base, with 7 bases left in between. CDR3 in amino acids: CASSLVASGANVLTF. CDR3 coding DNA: TGTGCCAGCAGTTTGGTGGCTTCTGGGGCCAACGTCCTGACTTTC.

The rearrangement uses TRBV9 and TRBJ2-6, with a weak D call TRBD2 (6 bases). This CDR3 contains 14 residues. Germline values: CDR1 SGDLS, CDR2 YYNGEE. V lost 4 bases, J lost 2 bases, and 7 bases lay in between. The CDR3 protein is CASSSGAGANVLTF. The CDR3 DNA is TGTGCCAGCAGCTCGGGGGCTGGGGCCAACGTCCTGACTTTC. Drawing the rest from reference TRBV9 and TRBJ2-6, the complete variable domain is DSGVTQTPKHLITATGQRVTLRCSPRSGDLSVYWYQQSLDQGLQFLIQYYNGEERAKGNILERFSAQQFPDLHSELNLSSLELGDSALYFCASSSGAGANVLTFGAGSRLTVL.

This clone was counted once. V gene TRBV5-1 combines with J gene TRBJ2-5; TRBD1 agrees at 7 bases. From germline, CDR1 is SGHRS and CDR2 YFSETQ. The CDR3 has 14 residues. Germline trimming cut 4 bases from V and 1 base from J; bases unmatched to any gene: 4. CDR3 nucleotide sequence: TGCGCCAGCAGCGGGGGACAGAGCCAAGAGACCCAGTACTTC. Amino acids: CASSGGQSQETQYF.

CDR3 protein: CASKLGGGSTDTQYF. CDR3 in DNA: TGTGCCAGCAAACTCGGGGGCGGGAGTACAGATACGCAGTATTTT. V usage is TRBV2 and J usage is TRBJ2-3; tentative D call: TRBD2 (7 bases). Germline V gives CDR1 SNHLY, CDR2 FYNNEI. This CDR3 is built from 15 residues. Between the trimmed V and J ends, which lost 7 bases and 3 bases, there was a span of 17 bases.

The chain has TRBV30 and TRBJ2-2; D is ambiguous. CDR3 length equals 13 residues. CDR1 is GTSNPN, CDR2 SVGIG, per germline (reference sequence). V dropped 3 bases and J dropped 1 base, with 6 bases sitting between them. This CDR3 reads CAWSPQNTGELFF. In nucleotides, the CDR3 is TGTGCCTGGAGCCCCCAGAACACCGGGGAGCTGTTTTTT.

The CDR3 sequence is CASSLKKRTSSYNEQFF. The CDR3 DNA reads as TGTGCCAGCAGCTTAAAGAAGAGGACTAGTTCCTACAATGAGCAGTTCTTC. The chain employs TRBV7-3 and TRBJ2-1, with 7 positions matching TRBD2. CDR3 length equals 17 residues. V dropped 1 base and J dropped 1; count of bases not matched to a gene: 7. Germline V gene data show CDR1 as SGHTA and CDR2 as FQGTGA.

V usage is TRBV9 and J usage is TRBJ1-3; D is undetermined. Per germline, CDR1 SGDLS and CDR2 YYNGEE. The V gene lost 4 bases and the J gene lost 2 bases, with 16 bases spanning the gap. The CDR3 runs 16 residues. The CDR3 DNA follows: TGTGCCAGCAGCCCCGACCCGTCGGGGACTGGAAACACCATATATTTT. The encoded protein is CASSPDPSGTGNTIYF. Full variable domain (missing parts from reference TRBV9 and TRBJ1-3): DSGVTQTPKHLITATGQRVTLRCSPRSGDLSVYWYQQSLDQGLQFLIQYYNGEERAKGNILERFSAQQFPDLHSELNLSSLELGDSALYFCASSPDPSGTGNTIYFGEGSWLTVV.

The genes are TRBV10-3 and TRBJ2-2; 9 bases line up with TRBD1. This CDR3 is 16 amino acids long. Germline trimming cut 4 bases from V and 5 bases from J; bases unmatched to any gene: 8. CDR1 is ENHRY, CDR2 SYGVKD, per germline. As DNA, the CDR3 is TGTGCCATCAGTGGTCCGGACAGGGGAATGACCGGGGAGCTGTTTTTT. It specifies CAISGPDRGMTGELFF.

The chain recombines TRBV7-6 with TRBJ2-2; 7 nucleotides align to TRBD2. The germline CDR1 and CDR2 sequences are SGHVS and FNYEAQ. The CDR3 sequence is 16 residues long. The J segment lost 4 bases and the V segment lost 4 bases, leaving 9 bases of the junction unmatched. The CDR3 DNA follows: TGTGCCAGCAGCTCCCATGGCGGGAGTACCACCGGGGAGCTGTTTTTT. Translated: CASSSHGGSTTGELFF. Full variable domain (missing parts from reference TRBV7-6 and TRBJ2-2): GAGVSQSPRYKVTKRGQDVALRCDPISGHVSLYWYRQALGQGPEFLTYFNYEAQQDKSGLPNDRFSAERPEGSISTLTIQRTEQRDSAMYRCASSSHGGSTTGELFFGEGSRLTVL.

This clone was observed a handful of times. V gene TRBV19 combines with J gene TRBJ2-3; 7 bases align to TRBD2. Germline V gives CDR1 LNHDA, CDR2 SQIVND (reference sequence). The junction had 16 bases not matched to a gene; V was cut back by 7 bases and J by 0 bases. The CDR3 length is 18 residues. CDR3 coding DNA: TGTGCCAGTACCCCGACCCCAGGCGCGGGAGTGAGCACAGATACGCAGTATTTT. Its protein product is CASTPTPGAGVSTDTQYF.

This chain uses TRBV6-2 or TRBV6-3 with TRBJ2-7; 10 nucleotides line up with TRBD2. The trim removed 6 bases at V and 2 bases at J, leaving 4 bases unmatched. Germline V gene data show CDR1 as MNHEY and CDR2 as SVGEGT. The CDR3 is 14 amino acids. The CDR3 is CASSPGTSAYEQYF. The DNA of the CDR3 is TGTGCCAGCAGCCCCGGGACTAGCGCCTACGAGCAGTACTTC.